Included here is one TCR beta chain sequence, with context. This sample is part of a study of brain T cells in children with intractable seizures. Specified time point: blood from clinic visit 5 months post-surgery; TSC patient then seizure free. Surgery cases with the highest brain T cell transcript signatures were chosen for sequencing. Pre-surgery treatment included at least one anti-epileptic drug. Germline V CDR1 and CDR2: PRHDT, FYEKMQ (reference sequence). This CDR3 contains 16 residues. V trimming: 1 base; J trimming: 0 bases; junction bases outside the gene matches: 2. Assay used: immunoSEQ multiplex PCR; TCRdb lists only in-frame clones, some missing. The sample includes under 400,000 clones, roughly 93% of them seen just once.

Sample: peripheral blood, taken about 5 months after surgery. This clonotype originated in a boy under three years old with tuberous sclerosis and intractable seizures. This chain connects TRBV13 to TRBJ2-7, with 11 bases matching TRBD2. The CDR3 nucleotides read TGTGCCAGCAGCTTAGCGGGACTAGCGGACTCCTACGAGCAGTACTTC. It codes for CASSLAGLADSYEQYF.